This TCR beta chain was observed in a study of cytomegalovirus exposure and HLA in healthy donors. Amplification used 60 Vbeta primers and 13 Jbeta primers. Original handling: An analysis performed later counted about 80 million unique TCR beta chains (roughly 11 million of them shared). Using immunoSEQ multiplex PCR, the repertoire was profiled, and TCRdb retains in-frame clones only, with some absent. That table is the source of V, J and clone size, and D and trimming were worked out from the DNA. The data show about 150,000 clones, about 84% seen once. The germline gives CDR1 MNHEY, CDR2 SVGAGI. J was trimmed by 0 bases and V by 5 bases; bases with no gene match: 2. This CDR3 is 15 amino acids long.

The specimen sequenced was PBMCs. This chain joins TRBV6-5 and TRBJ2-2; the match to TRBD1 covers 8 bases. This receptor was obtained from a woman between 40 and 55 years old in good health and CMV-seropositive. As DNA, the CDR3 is TGTGCCAGCAGTCGGGACAGGTCGAACACCGGGGAGCTGTTTTTT. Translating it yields CASSRDRSNTGELFF.